Listed here are 15 T cell receptor beta chains from one sample, sequenced in a study of blood T cell repertoires in COVID-19. The table came from immunoSEQ multiplex PCR; TCRdb's copy has only in-frame clones and leaves some out. The profile shows over 100,000 clones, roughly 90% of them singletons. Sequenced input: peripheral blood. The receptors were sampled from a man between 60 and 75 years old with COVID-19, enrolled during active disease.

The V call is TRBV4-1, the J call TRBJ2-5, with a tentative D call TRBD1 (6 bases). This CDR3 is 16 amino acids long. Germline CDR1 reads MGHRA; CDR2 reads YSYEKL. Deletions cut 4 bases from V and 6 bases from J, with 21 bases between. CDR3 DNA: TGCGCCAGCAGCCCGTCAACAGGGTTAGCTTCTAAGACCCAGTACTTC. Translating gives CASSPSTGLASKTQYF.

V is TRBV27 and J is TRBJ1-5, with TRBD1 identical over 7 bases. This CDR3 region has 15 residues. Germline values: CDR1 MNHEY, CDR2 SMNVEV (reference sequence). The trim removed 6 bases at V and 2 bases at J, leaving 7 bases unmatched. The CDR3 sequence: CASSSDRVGNQPQHF. CDR3 nucleotide sequence: TGTGCCAGCAGCTCTGACAGGGTCGGCAATCAGCCCCAGCATTTT.

This clone was counted a single time. This chain links TRBV11-3 with TRBJ2-1, with TRBD2 identical over 11 bases. Germline lookup yields CDR1 SGHNT and CDR2 YENEEA. The CDR3 totals 12 residues. Trimming cost V 4 bases and J 14 bases; bases outside gene matches: 4. The DNA for the CDR3 is TGTGCCAGCAGCTCGCCGGGACTAGCGGAGTTCTTC. It is translated as CASSSPGLAEFF. The full variable domain, its missing parts supplied by reference TRBV11-3 and TRBJ2-1, is EAGVVQSPRYKIIEKKQPVAFWCNPISGHNTLYWYLQNLGQGPELLIRYENEEAVDDSQLPKDRFSAERLKGVDSTLKIQPAELGDSAVYLCASSSPGLAEFFGPGTRLTVL.

The rearrangement joins TRBV30 to TRBJ2-7; D is undetermined. V shed 0 bases and J shed 3 bases, with 9 bases lying between them. CDR1 GTSNPN and CDR2 SVGIG come from the germline V gene (reference sequence). The CDR3 has 13 amino acids. CDR3 sequence (DNA): TGTGCCTGGAGTGTACAAACTAACTACGAGCAGTACTTC. Translating it yields CAWSVQTNYEQYF.

The chain links TRBV2 to TRBJ1-4; D uncertain. Germline lookup yields CDR1 SNHLY and CDR2 FYNNEI. Trimming cost V 2 bases and J 7 bases, with 8 bases left between them. The CDR3 has 13 residues. This chain's CDR3 is CASSESGREKLFF. CDR3 bases: TGTGCCAGCAGTGAATCTGGCCGTGAAAAACTGTTTTTT.

The chain links TRBV7-9 to TRBJ2-3, with a possible D match to TRBD2 (6 bases). The V end lost 6 bases, the J end lost 5 bases, and 12 bases lay between the germline ends. The CDR3 length is 13 residues. Germline V lookup: CDR1 SEHNR, CDR2 FQNEAQ (reference sequence). The CDR3 spells CASSRGSGDTQYF. The CDR3, as DNA: TGTGCCAGCAGTCGGGGGTCCGGAGATACGCAGTATTTT.

The J gene is TRBJ1-2, the V gene TRBV19; tentative D call: TRBD1 (6 bases). V was trimmed by 11 bases and J by 8 bases, leaving 21 bases between them. The CDR3 runs to 13 residues. Germline CDR1 is LNHDA and CDR2 is SQIVND (reference sequence). The CDR3 here is CAGRGPTQDGYTF. The CDR3 coding sequence is TGTGCCGGCAGGGGACCGACTCAAGACGGCTACACCTTC.

The J gene is TRBJ1-1, the V gene TRBV7-2; D not resolved. The germline V and J ends were trimmed by 5 bases and 0 bases, with 16 bases remaining between them. Germline assignment: CDR1 SGHTA and CDR2 FQGNSA. The CDR3 has 16 amino acids. The CDR3 spells CASSDPPAAMNTEAFF. CDR3 sequence (DNA): TGTGCCAGCAGCGACCCCCCCGCGGCGATGAACACTGAAGCTTTCTTT.

DNA for the CDR3: TGTGCCAGCAGCTTATACAGTTCCTCTAGCACAGATACGCAGTATTTT. Residues: CASSLYSSSSTDTQYF. The chain links TRBV7-2 to TRBJ2-3; D is ambiguous. Germline lookup yields CDR1 SGHTA and CDR2 FQGNSA. Trimming took 2 bases from V and 0 from J, leaving 12 bases between them. The CDR3 length is 16 residues.

The CDR3, as DNA: TGTGCCAGCAGCCCAACCGGGACAGTTTACGAGCAGTACTTC. This gives the protein CASSPTGTVYEQYF. The V call is TRBV7-2, the J call TRBJ2-7; the match to TRBD1 covers 7 bases. With V trimmed by 5 bases and J by 4 bases, 8 bases remained unmatched. The CDR3 sequence is 14 residues long. Germline V gene sequence: CDR1 SGHTA, CDR2 FQGNSA.

This clone appeared a single time. This chain links TRBV27 with TRBJ2-5; no clear D gene. This CDR3 spans 12 amino acids. Trimming left V 4 bases short and J 5 bases short, with 8 bases between. The germline V gene encodes CDR1 MNHEY and CDR2 SMNVEV (reference sequence). DNA of the CDR3: TGTGCCAGCAGTTCAGGTCTGGAGACCCAGTACTTC. Its protein is CASSSGLETQYF.

The chain couples TRBV3-1 (or the pseudogene TRBV3-2) to TRBJ1-4; 9 nucleotides match TRBD1. The CDR3 runs to 14 residues. V was clipped by 6 bases and J by 8 bases; unmatched bases: 7. The germline V gene encodes CDR1 LGHDT and CDR2 YNNKEL (reference sequence). The CDR3 sequence is CASSPGTGREKLFF. The CDR3 coding sequence is TGTGCCAGCAGTCCCGGGACAGGGAGGGAAAAACTGTTTTTT.

The J gene is TRBJ2-5, the V gene TRBV4-3, with D perhaps TRBD2 (5 bases). Germline lookup yields CDR1 LGHNA and CDR2 YSLEER. The CDR3 covers 13 residues. V was pared by 4 bases and J by 4 bases, with 10 bases between. The CDR3, as DNA: TGCGCCAGCAGCCTCGAGCGGAGAGAGACCCAGTACTTC. Encoded protein: CASSLERRETQYF.

This rearrangement joins TRBV27 to TRBJ1-1; TRBD1 aligns across 7 bases. V dropped 2 bases and J dropped 7; count of bases not matched to a gene: 4. Germline CDR1 MNHEY, CDR2 SMNVEV (reference sequence). The CDR3 contains 13 residues. CDR3: CASSLQGVGEAFF. The DNA of the CDR3 is TGTGCCAGCAGTTTACAGGGGGTTGGTGAAGCTTTCTTT.

The J gene is TRBJ1-6, the V gene TRBV5-6; D is unresolved. The CDR3 has 14 amino acids. The V and J ends lost 4 bases and 7 bases respectively, with 12 bases between them. Germline V lookup: CDR1 SGHDT, CDR2 YYEEEE. The CDR3 region has the DNA TGTGCCAGCAGCCGCTATTTAGAGAATTCACCCCTCCACTTT. It is translated as CASSRYLENSPLHF.